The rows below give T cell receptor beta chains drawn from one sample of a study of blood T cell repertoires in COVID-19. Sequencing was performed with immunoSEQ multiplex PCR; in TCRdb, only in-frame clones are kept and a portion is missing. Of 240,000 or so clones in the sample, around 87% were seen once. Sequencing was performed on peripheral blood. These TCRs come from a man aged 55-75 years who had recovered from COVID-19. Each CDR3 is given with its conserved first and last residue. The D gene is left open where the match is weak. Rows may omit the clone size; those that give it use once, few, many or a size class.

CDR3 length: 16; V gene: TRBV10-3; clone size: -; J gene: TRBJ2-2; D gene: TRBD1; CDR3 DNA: TGTGCCATCGGGGACAGGGAGGGCGGGTACACCGGGGAGCTGTTTTTT; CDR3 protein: CAIGDREGGYTGELFF
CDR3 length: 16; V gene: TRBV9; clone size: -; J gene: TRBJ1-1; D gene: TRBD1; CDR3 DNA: TGTGCCAGCAGCGTAGCAATTCAGGGGGCAGGCACTGAAGCTTTCTTT; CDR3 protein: CASSVAIQGAGTEAFF
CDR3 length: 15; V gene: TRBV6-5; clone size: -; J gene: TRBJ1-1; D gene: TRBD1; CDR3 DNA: TGTGCCAGCAGTTACGGGGGACAGCTGAACACTGAAGCTTTCTTT; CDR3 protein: CASSYGGQLNTEAFF
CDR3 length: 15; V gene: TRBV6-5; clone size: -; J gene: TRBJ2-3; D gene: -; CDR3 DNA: TGTGCCAGCAGTTACTCGAGGGCTAGAATCGGTACGCAGTATTTT; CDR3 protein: CASSYSRARIGTQYF
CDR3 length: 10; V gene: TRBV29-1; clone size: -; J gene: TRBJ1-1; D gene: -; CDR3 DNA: TGCAGCGCGTGGGAGGGGGGAGCTTTCTTT; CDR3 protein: CSAWEGGAFF
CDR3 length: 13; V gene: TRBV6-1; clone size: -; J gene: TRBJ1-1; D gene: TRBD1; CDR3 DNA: TGTGCCAGCAGTGACCGGGACAGCCCTTGGTTGATCTTT; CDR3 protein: CASSDRDSPWLIF
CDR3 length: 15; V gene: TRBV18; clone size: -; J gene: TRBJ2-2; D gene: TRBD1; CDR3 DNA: TGTGCCAGCTCACCGGGGACAGCGAACACCGGGGAGCTGTTTTTT; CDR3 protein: CASSPGTANTGELFF
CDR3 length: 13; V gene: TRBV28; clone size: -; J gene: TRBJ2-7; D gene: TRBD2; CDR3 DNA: TGTGCCAGCAATGGACTAGCTGGAAGGGAGCAGTACTTC; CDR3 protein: CASNGLAGREQYF
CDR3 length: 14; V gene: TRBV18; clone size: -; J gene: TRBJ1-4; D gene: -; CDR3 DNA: TGTGCCAGCTCACAGGGGATCTCTAATGAAAAACTGTTTTTT; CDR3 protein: CASSQGISNEKLFF
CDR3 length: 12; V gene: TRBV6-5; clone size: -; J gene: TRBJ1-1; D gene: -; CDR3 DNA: TGTGCCAGCAGTCTGACCGGGGCTGAAGCTTTCTTT; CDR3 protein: CASSLTGAEAFF
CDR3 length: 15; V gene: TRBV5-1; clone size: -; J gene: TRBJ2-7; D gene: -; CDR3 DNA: TGCGCCAGCAGCTTGGAGTCGGCAGGCGCCTACGAGCAGTACTTC; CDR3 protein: CASSLESAGAYEQYF
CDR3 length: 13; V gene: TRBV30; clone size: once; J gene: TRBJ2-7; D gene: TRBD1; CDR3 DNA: TGTGCCTGGAGTGTACAGGGGAACTACGAGCAGTACTTC; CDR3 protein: CAWSVQGNYEQYF